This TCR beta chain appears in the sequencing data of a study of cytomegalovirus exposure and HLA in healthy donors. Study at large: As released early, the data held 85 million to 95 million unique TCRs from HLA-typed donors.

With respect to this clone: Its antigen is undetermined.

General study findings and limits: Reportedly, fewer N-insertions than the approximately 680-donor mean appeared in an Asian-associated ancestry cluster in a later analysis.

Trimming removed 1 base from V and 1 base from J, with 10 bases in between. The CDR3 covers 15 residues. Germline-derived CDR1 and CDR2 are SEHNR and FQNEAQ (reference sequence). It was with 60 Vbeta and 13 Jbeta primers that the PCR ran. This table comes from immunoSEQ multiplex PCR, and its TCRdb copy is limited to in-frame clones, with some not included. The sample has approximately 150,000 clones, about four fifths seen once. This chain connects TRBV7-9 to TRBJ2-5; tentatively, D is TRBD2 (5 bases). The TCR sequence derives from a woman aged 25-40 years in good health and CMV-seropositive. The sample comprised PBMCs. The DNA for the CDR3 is TGTGCCAGCAGCTTAGTGGCGGGCGGCCAAGAGACCCAGTACTTC. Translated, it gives CASSLVAGGQETQYF.